A single sample is the source of the 3 T cell receptor beta chains below, sequenced in a study of blood T cell repertoires in COVID-19 (dated by TCRdb to the early 2020s). Libraries were constructed by the immunoSEQ multiplex PCR assay. TCRdb mirrors the immuneACCESS table, restricted to in-frame sequences. Some clones are absent from its copies; in checked studies, under half trace to an unresolved V gene, and the reason for the others is unknown. This sample has about 270,000 clones in its table, and roughly nine tenths of those were observed once. The top ten clones comprise approximately 12% of the sample. Sequencing was done on a sample of peripheral blood. The receptors originated from a woman in her twenties or thirties with COVID-19, enrolled during active disease.

The chain recombines TRBV6-5 with TRBJ1-4; D may be TRBD1 (6 bases). CDR3 length: 16 amino acids. CDR1 MNHEY and CDR2 SVGAGI come from the germline V gene. V lost 1 base to trimming and J lost 4 bases, with 13 bases between them. For the CDR3, the DNA is TGTGCCAGCAGTTACTTTCGGACAGAATATAATGAAAAACTGTTTTTT. Translated, it gives CASSYFRTEYNEKLFF.

The rearrangement joins TRBV30 to TRBJ2-2, with D unresolved. V lost 1 base and J lost 4, with 13 bases in between. The CDR3 covers 15 residues. The germline V gene encodes CDR1 GTSNPN and CDR2 SVGIG (reference sequence). The CDR3 loop reads CAWSGQPSGTGELFF. The CDR3 nucleotides read TGTGCCTGGAGTGGGCAGCCCTCGGGCACCGGGGAGCTGTTTTTT. Full variable domain (remainder filled in from reference TRBV30 and TRBJ2-2): SQTIHQWPATLVQPVGSPLSLECTVEGTSNPNLYWYRQAAGRGLQLLFYSVGIGQISSEVPQNLSASRPQDRQFILSSKKLLLSDSGFYLCAWSGQPSGTGELFFGEGSRLTVL.

In its sample, this clone was seen once. The chain carries TRBV29-1 and TRBJ2-2, with 7 nucleotides matching TRBD1. Losses at the gene ends were 7 bases for V and 2 bases for J; bases not matched to a gene: 4. Germline V lookup: CDR1 SQVTM, CDR2 ANQGSEA. This CDR3 is 13 amino acids long. CDR3 region: CSARDSNTGELFF. DNA of the CDR3: TGCAGCGCCCGGGACAGCAACACCGGGGAGCTGTTTTTT.